The clone carrying this T cell receptor (beta chain) was seen a handful of times. At one of its ends the junction is not consistent with the germline gene, which may arise from a read error. The data were obtained in a study of metastatic and nonmetastatic thyroid tumors. On the study more broadly: Patients with malignant and benign thyroid disease provided blood and tumor or nodule tissue, whose repertoires were compared.

How the authors handled the data: Across clinicopathological groups, CDR3 differences served as the basis for building a distant-metastasis classifier for papillary thyroid cancer. TCRdb used MiXCR to call clones anew from the PCR reads. In this record, the V and J calls reflect TCRdb's handling and not the investigators' own analysis. The sample lists over 6,000 clones; around 27% were seen once. The CDR3 runs 16 residues. Looked up from germline, CDR1 is MNHEY and CDR2 is SMNVEV (reference sequence). Not a single patient had been given any form of treatment at any point before undergoing thyroid surgery.

The clonotype was recovered from a female donor with papillary thyroid cancer or a benign thyroid nodule (not recorded which). Some clones in this sample may be carry-over from other donors' samples. This chain connects TRBV27 to TRBJ2-2, with 7 bases fitting TRBD2. Sequencing used adjacent normal tissue. The CDR3 DNA reads TGTGCCAGCAGTACGCTAGCGGAGAGGAACAACGGGGAGATGTTTTTT. Encoded protein: CASSTLAERNNGEMFF.